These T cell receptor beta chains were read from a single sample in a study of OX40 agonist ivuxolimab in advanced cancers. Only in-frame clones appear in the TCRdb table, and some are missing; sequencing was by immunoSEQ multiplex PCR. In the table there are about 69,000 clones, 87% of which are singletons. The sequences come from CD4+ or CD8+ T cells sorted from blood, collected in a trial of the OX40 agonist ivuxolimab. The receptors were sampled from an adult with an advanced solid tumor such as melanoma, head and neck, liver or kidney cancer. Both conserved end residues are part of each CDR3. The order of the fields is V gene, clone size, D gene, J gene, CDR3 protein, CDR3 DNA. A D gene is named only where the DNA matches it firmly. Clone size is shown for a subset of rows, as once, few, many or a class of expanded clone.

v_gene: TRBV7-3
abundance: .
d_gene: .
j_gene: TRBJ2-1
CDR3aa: CASSFGGPYNEQFF
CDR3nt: TGTGCCAGCAGCTTCGGGGGGCCCTACAATGAGCAGTTCTTC

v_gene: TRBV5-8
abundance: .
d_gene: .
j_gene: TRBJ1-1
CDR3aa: CASSSIFRRLNTEAFF
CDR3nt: TGTGCCAGCAGCTCCATCTTCAGGCGATTGAACACTGAAGCTTTCTTT

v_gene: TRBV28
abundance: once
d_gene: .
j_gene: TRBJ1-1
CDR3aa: CASSETGLNTEAFF
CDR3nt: TGTGCCAGCAGCGAGACAGGCCTGAACACTGAAGCTTTCTTT

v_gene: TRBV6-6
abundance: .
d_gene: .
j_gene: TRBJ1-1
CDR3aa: CASSYRGARNTEAFF
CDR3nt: TGTGCCAGCAGTTACAGGGGGGCTCGTAACACTGAAGCTTTCTTT

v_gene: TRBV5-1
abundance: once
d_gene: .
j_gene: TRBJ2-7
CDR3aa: CASSLADGQKYF
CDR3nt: TGCGCCAGCAGCTTGGCCGATGGACAGAAGTACTTC

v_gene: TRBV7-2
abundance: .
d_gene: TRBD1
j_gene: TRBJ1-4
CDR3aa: CASSPIRQGGNEKLFF
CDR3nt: TGTGCCAGCAGCCCAATTAGACAGGGGGGAAATGAAAAACTGTTTTTT

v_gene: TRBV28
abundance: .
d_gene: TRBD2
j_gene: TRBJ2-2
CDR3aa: CANGRQDTGELFF
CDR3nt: TGTGCCAACGGGAGGCAAGACACCGGGGAGCTGTTTTTT

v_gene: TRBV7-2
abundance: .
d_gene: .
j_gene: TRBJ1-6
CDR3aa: CASSLELSGHSPLHF
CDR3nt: TGTGCCAGCAGCTTAGAGTTATCAGGGCACTCACCCCTCCACTTT

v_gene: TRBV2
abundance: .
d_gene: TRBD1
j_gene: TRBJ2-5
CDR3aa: CASKGQGETQYF
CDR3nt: TGTGCCAGCAAGGGACAGGGGGAGACCCAGTACTTC

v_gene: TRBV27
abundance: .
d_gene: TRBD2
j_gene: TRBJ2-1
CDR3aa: CASSSALAGINNEQFF
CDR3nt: TGTGCCAGCAGTTCCGCCCTAGCGGGGATAAACAATGAGCAGTTCTTC

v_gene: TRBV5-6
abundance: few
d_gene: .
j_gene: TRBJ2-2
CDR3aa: CASSLGSSVNTGELFF
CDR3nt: TGTGCCAGCAGCTTGGGATCTAGCGTCAACACCGGGGAGCTGTTTTTT

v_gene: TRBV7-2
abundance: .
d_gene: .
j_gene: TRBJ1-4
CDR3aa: CASSLASATNEKLFF
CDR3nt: TGTGCCAGCAGCTTAGCGTCAGCAACTAATGAAAAACTGTTTTTT

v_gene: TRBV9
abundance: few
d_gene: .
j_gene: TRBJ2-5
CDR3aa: CASSRGETQYF
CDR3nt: TGTGCCAGCAGCAGGGGGGAGACCCAGTACTTC

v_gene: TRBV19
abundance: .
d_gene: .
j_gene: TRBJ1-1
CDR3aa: CASSNWASTPFF
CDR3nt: TGTGCCAGTAGTAATTGGGCCTCAACGCCGTTCTTT

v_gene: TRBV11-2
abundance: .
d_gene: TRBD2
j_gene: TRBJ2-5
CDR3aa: CASSLDRAGGGETQYF
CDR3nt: TGTGCCAGCAGCTTAGATCGAGCGGGAGGAGGTGAGACCCAGTACTTC

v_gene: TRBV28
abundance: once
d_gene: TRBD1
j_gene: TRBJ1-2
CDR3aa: CASSPTGQTNYGYTF
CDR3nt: TGTGCCAGCAGTCCCACGGGACAGACTAACTATGGCTACACCTTC

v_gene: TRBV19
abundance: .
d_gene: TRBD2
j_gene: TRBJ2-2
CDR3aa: CASSITSGNTGELFF
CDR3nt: TGTGCCAGTAGTATAACTAGCGGGAACACCGGGGAGCTGTTTTTT

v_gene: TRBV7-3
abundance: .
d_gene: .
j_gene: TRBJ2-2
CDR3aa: CASSTTGLNTGELFF
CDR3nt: TGTGCCAGCAGCACGACTGGATTGAACACCGGGGAGCTGTTTTTT

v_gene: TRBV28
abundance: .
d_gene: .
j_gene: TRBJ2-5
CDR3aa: CASKETSTQETQYF
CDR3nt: TGTGCCAGCAAGGAAACGTCCACACAAGAGACCCAGTACTTC

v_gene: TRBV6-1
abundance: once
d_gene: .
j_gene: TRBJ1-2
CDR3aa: CASSDYSDYGYTF
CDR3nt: TGTGCCAGCAGTGATTACAGCGACTATGGCTACACCTTC

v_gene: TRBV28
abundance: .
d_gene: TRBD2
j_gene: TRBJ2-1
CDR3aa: CASSGTVALAGAPSSYNEQFF
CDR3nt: TGTGCCAGCAGTGGAACCGTGGCACTAGCGGGGGCCCCTAGCTCCTACAATGAGCAGTTCTTC

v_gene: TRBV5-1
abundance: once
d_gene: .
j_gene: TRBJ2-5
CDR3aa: CASSLEETQYF
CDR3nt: TGCGCCAGCAGCTTGGAAGAGACCCAGTACTTC

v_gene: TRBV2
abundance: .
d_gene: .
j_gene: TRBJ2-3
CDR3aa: CASSETKQGLPTDTQYF
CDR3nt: TGTGCCAGCAGTGAAACGAAACAGGGACTCCCCACAGATACGCAGTATTTT

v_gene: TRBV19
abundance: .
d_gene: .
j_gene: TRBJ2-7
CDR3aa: CASSNWADSYEQYF
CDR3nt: TGTGCCAGTTCTAATTGGGCAGACTCCTACGAGCAGTACTTC

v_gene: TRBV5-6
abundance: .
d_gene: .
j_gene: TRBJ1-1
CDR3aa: CASSLQYTEAFF
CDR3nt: TGTGCCAGCAGCTTGCAGTACACTGAAGCTTTCTTT

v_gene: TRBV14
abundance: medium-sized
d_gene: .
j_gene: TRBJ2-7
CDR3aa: CASSQTEMSEQYF
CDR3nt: TGTGCCAGCAGCCAAACCGAGATGAGCGAGCAGTACTTC

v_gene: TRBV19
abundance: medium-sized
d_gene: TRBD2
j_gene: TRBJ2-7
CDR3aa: CASSLTSGSGSEQYF
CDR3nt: TGTGCCAGTAGCCTGACTAGCGGGAGTGGTAGTGAGCAGTACTTC

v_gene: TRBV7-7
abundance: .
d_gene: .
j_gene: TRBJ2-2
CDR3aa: CASSLTPENTGELFF
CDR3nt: TGTGCCAGCAGCTTAACGCCCGAGAACACCGGGGAGCTGTTTTTT

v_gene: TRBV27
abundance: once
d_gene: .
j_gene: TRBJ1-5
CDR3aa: CASSSLSGVSQPQHF
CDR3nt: TGTGCCAGCAGTTCCCTCTCAGGGGTAAGTCAGCCCCAGCATTTT

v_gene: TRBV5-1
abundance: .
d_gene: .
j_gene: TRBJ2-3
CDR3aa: CASSLIRTATDTQYF
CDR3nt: TGCGCCAGCAGCTTGATTAGGACGGCCACAGATACGCAGTATTTT

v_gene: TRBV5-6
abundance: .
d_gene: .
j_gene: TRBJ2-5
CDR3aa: CASSLRKLQETQYF
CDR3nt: TGTGCCAGCAGCTTGAGGAAATTACAAGAGACCCAGTACTTC

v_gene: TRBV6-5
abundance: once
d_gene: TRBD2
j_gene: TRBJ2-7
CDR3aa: CASKLAGDLTYEQYF
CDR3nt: TGTGCCAGCAAACTAGCGGGAGATCTAACCTACGAGCAGTACTTC

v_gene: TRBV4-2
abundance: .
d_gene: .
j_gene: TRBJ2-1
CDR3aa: CASSPSFTDYGNEQFF
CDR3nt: TGTGCCAGCAGCCCCTCCTTCACGGACTATGGTAATGAGCAGTTCTTC

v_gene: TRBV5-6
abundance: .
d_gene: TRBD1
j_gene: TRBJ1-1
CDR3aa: CASTDRGIETNTEAFF
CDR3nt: TGTGCCAGCACCGACAGGGGAATAGAAACGAACACTGAAGCTTTCTTT

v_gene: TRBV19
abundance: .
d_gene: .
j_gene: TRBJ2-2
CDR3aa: CATAPMRGTGELFF
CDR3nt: TGTGCCACCGCCCCGATGCGGGGCACCGGGGAGCTGTTTTTT

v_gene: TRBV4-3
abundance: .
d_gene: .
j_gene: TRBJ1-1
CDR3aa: CASSQDPGSHSGRTEAFF
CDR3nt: TGCGCCAGCAGCCAAGATCCCGGCAGCCACAGCGGTAGAACTGAAGCTTTCTTT

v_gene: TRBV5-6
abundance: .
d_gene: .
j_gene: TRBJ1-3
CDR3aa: CASSPDPGANTIYF
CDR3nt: TGTGCCAGCAGCCCGGACCCAGGGGCAAACACCATATATTTT

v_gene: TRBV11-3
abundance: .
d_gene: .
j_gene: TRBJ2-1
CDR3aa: CASNPGGVTYNEQFF
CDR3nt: TGTGCCAGCAACCCAGGGGGGGTTACCTACAATGAGCAGTTCTTC

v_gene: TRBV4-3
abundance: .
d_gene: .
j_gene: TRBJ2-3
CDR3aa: CASSPLGTKDTQYF
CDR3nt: TGCGCCAGCAGCCCCCTCGGGACAAAAGATACGCAGTATTTT

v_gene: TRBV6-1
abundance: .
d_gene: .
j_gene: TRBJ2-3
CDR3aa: CASSVNWGTDTQYF
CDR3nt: TGTGCCAGCAGTGTAAATTGGGGCACAGATACGCAGTATTTT

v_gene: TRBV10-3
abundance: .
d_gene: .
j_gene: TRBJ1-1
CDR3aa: CAISESEGRVEAFF
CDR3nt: TGTGCCATCAGTGAGTCGGAGGGGAGAGTTGAAGCTTTCTTT

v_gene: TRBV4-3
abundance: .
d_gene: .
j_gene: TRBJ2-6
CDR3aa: CASSGRGVRGANVLTF
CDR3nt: TGCGCCAGCAGCGGGAGAGGGGTCCGCGGGGCCAACGTCCTGACTTTC

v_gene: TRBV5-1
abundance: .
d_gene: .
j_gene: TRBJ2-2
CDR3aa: CASSPGAGTGELFF
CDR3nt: TGCGCCAGCAGCCCCGGGGCCGGCACCGGGGAGCTGTTTTTT

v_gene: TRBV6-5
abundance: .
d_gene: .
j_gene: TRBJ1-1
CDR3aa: CASSSTELNTEAFF
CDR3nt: TGTGCCAGCAGTTCCACGGAATTGAACACTGAAGCTTTCTTT

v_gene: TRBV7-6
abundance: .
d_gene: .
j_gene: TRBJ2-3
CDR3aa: CASSPRTLGGDTQYF
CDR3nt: TGTGCCAGCAGCCCCCGGACCCTGGGCGGAGATACGCAGTATTTT

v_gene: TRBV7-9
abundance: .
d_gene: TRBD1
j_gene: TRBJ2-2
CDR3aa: CASSSRQGNTGELFF
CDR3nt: TGTGCCAGCAGCTCACGACAGGGGAACACCGGGGAGCTGTTTTTT

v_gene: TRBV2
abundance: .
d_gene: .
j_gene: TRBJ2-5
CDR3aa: CASSEFSASATIAYQETQYF
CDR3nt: TGTGCCAGCAGTGAATTCTCAGCTAGCGCGACTATTGCGTACCAAGAGACCCAGTACTTC

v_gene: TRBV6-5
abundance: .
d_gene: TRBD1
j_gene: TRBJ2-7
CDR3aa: CATKRGQGSYEQYF
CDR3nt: TGTGCCACGAAAAGGGGGCAGGGGTCCTACGAGCAGTACTTC

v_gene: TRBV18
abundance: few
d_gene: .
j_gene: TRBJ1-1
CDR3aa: CASSPGRATEAFF
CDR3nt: TGTGCCAGCTCACCGGGCAGGGCCACTGAAGCTTTCTTT

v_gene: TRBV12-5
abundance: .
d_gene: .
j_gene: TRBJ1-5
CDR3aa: CASGWGDTSNQPQHF
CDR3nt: TGTGCTAGTGGTTGGGGGGATACTAGCAATCAGCCCCAGCATTTT

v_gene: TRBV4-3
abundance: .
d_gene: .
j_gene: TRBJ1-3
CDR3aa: CASSQDLPVYSGNTIYF
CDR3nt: TGCGCCAGCAGCCAAGATCTGCCCGTGTACTCTGGAAACACCATATATTTT

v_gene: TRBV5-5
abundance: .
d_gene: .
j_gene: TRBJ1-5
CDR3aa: CASSAQPGLAMDSQHF
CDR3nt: TGTGCCAGCAGCGCGCAACCGGGACTGGCAATGGACAGCCAGCATTTT

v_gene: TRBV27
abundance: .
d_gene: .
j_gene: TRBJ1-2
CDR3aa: CASSATPRVGYTF
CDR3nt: TGTGCCAGCAGTGCAACTCCCAGGGTTGGCTACACCTTC

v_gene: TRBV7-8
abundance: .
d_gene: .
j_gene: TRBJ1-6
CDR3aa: CASSLPRIVLIGSPLHF
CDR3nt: TGTGCCAGCAGCTTACCCCGCATTGTTCTTATTGGTTCACCCCTCCACTTT